Reported below is one TCR beta chain. These data are taken from a study of blood T cell repertoires in COVID-19. For the study at large: T cells, B-cell-depleted T cells, or PBMCs provided the cDNA or gDNA that served as material.

V lost 0 bases, J lost 2 bases, and 6 bases stayed unmatched. The CDR3 extends over 16 amino acids. Germline CDR1 reads SGHVS; CDR2 reads FQNEAQ. Original data processing: The assay estimated nucleated cells by amplifying reference gene primers. Libraries were prepared by immunoSEQ multiplex PCR; TCRdb keeps only in-frame clonotypes and omits some of them. V and J calls and clone size are as listed in that table; D and trimming were resolved from the DNA. The sample carries around 250,000 clones, 85% to 90% recorded once. This TCR was sampled from a man in his sixties with acute or convalescent COVID-19. The J gene is TRBJ2-7, the V gene TRBV7-8; 8 nucleotides agree with TRBD2. The sequenced material came from peripheral blood. CDR3 sequence: CASSLALTSVTYEQYF. CDR3 nucleotides: TGTGCCAGCAGCTTAGCGTTGACTAGCGTAACCTACGAGCAGTACTTC.